Reported below is one TCR beta chain. At least ten counts were recorded for this clonotype. Its antigen is not yet known. One base away there is no much larger clone; base qualities are not given. The CDR3 numbers 12 residues from cysteine through phenylalanine. Left in the record is the CDR3 DNA by itself, 36 bases read in frame from the first base. The germline ends are 6 bases apart after V is trimmed by 3 bases and J by 4 bases. Taken from the germline V gene (reference sequence), the CDR1 and CDR2 loops are DFQATT and SNEGSKA. TCR beta CDR3 regions were amplified from RNA transcripts. For the first round of RT-PCR on the TCR CDR3, the HTBI primer set was used together with the Qiagen OneStep RT-PCR kit. A second multiplex PCR round built the libraries, followed by size selection and purification. Libraries were sequenced paired-end with 100 bp reads on an Illumina HiSeq2000. Concerning the study's data processing: SOAPnuke was used to process the raw data, removing reads that contained adapters or uncalled bases, had a mean Phred below 15, or lacked an exact match to the constant primer or identifier. COPE v1.2.5 was used to merge high-quality paired reads, and clonotypes were defined as unique nucleotide sequences. Clonotypes were aligned to IMGT TRBV, TRBD and TRBJ reference segments using MiTCR v1.1. The analysis included only V-J combinations with a frequency above 0.0001, which together covered 99.2% of the repertoires. A TCS score was defined as the ratio of F50 (clonal expansion) to E x V (chaos), with BLOSUM62-based TCRdist applied between CDR3 peptides within each V-J. Welch's t-statistics and random forest reduced roughly 540 V-J features to 13, which were used in a naive Bayes classifier (R e1071). Through fastp at Q25 and MiXCR, TCRdb rebuilt clones from the public reads, retaining in-frame beta chains. Each entry is one CDR3 protein sequence, shown with its most common DNA and genes. TCRdb's processing, not the authors' own work, is the source of the V and J calls. The sample includes 530,000 or so distinct CDR3 sequences, with 24% observed a single time. 11% of the sample rests with the top ten.

This entry is derived from a study of T cells in Graves' hyperthyroidism and ophthalmopathy (dated by TCRdb to the late 2010s). Notes on the research overall: Peripheral blood was sampled at the time of initial diagnosis, prior to any treatment. The 75 to 100 discovery patients were divided at random into training and test sets in a 7:3 ratio. Whether ophthalmopathy could be predicted prospectively was tested in an independent validation cohort made up of roughly 19 hyperthyroidism patients plus 17 patients who later progressed to ophthalmopathy. A discovery cohort of about a hundred patients, about 44 with Graves' ophthalmopathy and approximately 57 with stable Graves' hyperthyroidism, was used to find distinguishing TCR V-J signatures. According to the paper, TCR Vbeta CDR3 sequencing was carried out on about 140 peripheral blood samples, which came from over 40 ophthalmopathy, approximately 78 hyperthyroidism and approximately 17 progressor patients. The study also compared thyroid tissue and blood T-cell repertoires from more than 5 Graves' hyperthyroidism patients. After blood sampling, hyperthyroidism patients were treated with methimazole at a starting dose of 30 mg daily, and ophthalmopathy patients were treated with high-dose intravenous methylprednisolone. The paper's findings and limits, for the study overall: In cross-validation, a model built on a 13 V-J signature told ophthalmopathy apart from stable hyperthyroidism with 87.88% sensitivity and around 81% specificity, and in testing the same model reached 80%/75%. No statistical method was used to fix the sample size in advance, and group allocation was not hidden from the investigators. Blood samples also contained most of the expanded thyroid clonotypes (frequency above 0.001), which suggests that blood repertoires may reflect thyroid immune responses. In validation, progression to ophthalmopathy was predicted by the model with 65% to 71% sensitivity and around 75% specificity, a median of around 6.5 months before onset.

Moderately to severely active disease, a Clinical Activity Score of at least 3, a NOSPECS grade of at least 4, and a duration under 3 months were present in ophthalmopathy patients. Any patient with an uncontrolled infection, another autoimmune disease, pregnancy or lactation was excluded. Diagnoses relied on clinical symptoms, serum thyroxine and TRAb, thyroid ultrasound and orbital computed tomography. PBMCs were isolated from 10 ml of fresh peripheral blood by Ficoll-Paque density gradient centrifugation. Total RNA was extracted with Trizol reagent, and quality was checked on an Agilent 2100 Bioanalyzer.

Recombination linked TRBV20-1 to TRBJ2-2; there is no confident call for the D gene. The sequencing input was blood. This clonotype originated in a woman younger than 45 with Graves' ophthalmopathy. The nucleotide sequence reads TGCAGTGCTAGGGTTCGCACCGGGGAGCTGTTTTTT. This codes for CSARVRTGELFF.